This T cell receptor beta chain was sequenced for a study of cytomegalovirus exposure and HLA in healthy donors. As for this clone: Its antigen is not known.

This CDR3 comprises 14 residues. V was pared by 5 bases and J by 6 bases, with 5 bases of the junction left unmatched. Germline V gives CDR1 SNHLY, CDR2 FYNNEI. Study findings and constraints: TCR beta V segments were, for the most part, productive about 87% or about 30% of the time in an earlier analysis. A link between a missense DCLRE1C variant and TCR beta V- and J-gene trimming emerged from a later analysis.

In the PCR, 60 Vbeta and 13 Jbeta primers were used. Some clones are missing from TCRdb's copy, which holds only in-frame ones; the method was immunoSEQ multiplex PCR. The data contain 170,000 or so clones, 82% of them singletons. All the people who gave samples were healthy bone marrow donors. The chain recombines TRBV2 with TRBJ2-7, with TRBD2 identical over 12 bases. The sample comprised PBMCs. The clonotype originates from a woman in her fifties or sixties in good health and CMV-seronegative. For the CDR3, the DNA is TGTGCCAGCAGTCTGACTAGCGGGAGATCCGAGCAGTACTTC. Protein sequence: CASSLTSGRSEQYF.